These 28 T cell receptor beta chains were all obtained from the same sample, sequenced in a study of cytomegalovirus exposure and HLA in healthy donors listed by TCRdb under 2017. Library preparation used the immunoSEQ multiplex PCR assay. The multiplex PCR relied on a mix of 60 forward primers for TCR Vbeta segments and 13 reverse primers for TCR Jbeta segments. The clones in this table, taken by TCRdb from immuneACCESS, are in-frame only. Not every clone is retained; where verified, under half of the shortfall comes from an unresolved V gene, and the cause of the rest is unknown. Within this sample are about 110,000 clones, with over 70% of them counted one time only. The top ten clonotypes cover approximately 2% of the sample. The sequenced material came from PBMCs. These receptors came from a man aged 25 to 40 in good health and CMV-seronegative.

This chain joins TRBV7-2 and TRBJ1-1, with 7 nucleotides matching TRBD1. Germline V gene sequence: CDR1 SGHTA, CDR2 FQGNSA. V was clipped by 4 bases and J by 5 bases; unmatched bases: 7. This CDR3 is 14 amino acids long. CDR3 loop: CASSYRQGETEAFF. CDR3 bases: TGTGCCAGCAGCTACCGACAGGGAGAGACTGAAGCTTTCTTT.

This chain uses TRBV7-3 with TRBJ2-1; the D gene is possibly TRBD1 (6 bases). Germline CDR1 is SGHTA and CDR2 is FQGTGA. The CDR3 covers 14 residues. Trimming left V 1 base short and J 7 bases short, with 11 bases between. CDR3 nucleotides: TGTGCCAGCAGCTTAAGGACAGCCAGAAATGAGCAGTTCTTC. This codes for CASSLRTARNEQFF.

This clone was observed a handful of times. The V and J genes are TRBV5-1 and TRBJ1-5; TRBD1 matches at 7 bases. The V gene end was trimmed by 1 base and the J gene end by 5 bases; junction bases not matched to a gene: 3. This CDR3 is 14 amino acids long. Germline CDR1 and CDR2: SGHRS and YFSETQ. In DNA form, the CDR3 reads TGCGCCAGCAGCTTGTTAGGGGGCGATCAGCCCCAGCATTTT. Encoded protein: CASSLLGGDQPQHF.

V is TRBV29-1 and J is TRBJ2-1; 11 positions match TRBD2. V trimming: 6 bases; J trimming: 4 bases; junction bases outside the gene matches: 8. CDR1 and CDR2 from the germline V gene are SQVTM and ANQGSEA. The CDR3 totals 15 residues. In nucleotides, the CDR3 is TGCAGCGTCGCGCATGGGACTAGCGGATACAATGAGCAGTTCTTC. This codes for CSVAHGTSGYNEQFF.

The rearrangement links TRBV30 to TRBJ2-6; D might be TRBD1 (6 bases). This CDR3 is 16 amino acids long. V was clipped by 4 bases and J by 1 base, with 14 bases between them. Germline V gene data show CDR1 as GTSNPN and CDR2 as SVGIG (reference sequence). The CDR3: CAWKMGARSGANVLTF. In nucleotides, the CDR3 is TGTGCCTGGAAGATGGGGGCGCGGTCTGGGGCCAACGTCCTGACTTTC.

V gene TRBV18 combines with J gene TRBJ2-5; TRBD1 might be the D (5 bases). The CDR3 totals 14 residues. Trimming took off 1 base at V and 5 bases at J, with 11 bases between the two ends. The V gene's germline CDR1 is KGHSH and CDR2 LQKENI. The DNA for the CDR3 is TGTGCCAGCTCACCACGTCAGGGTAGCGAGACCCAGTACTTC. Residues: CASSPRQGSETQYF.

This chain connects TRBV2 to TRBJ2-7, with 7 bases matching TRBD2. J was trimmed by 1 base and V by 8 bases; bases with no gene match: 8. Germline CDR1 is SNHLY and CDR2 is FYNNEI. The CDR3 sequence is 14 residues long. As DNA, the CDR3 is TGTGCCAGCCGTCATGGGGGGGGATCCTACGAGCAGTACTTC. This encodes CASRHGGGSYEQYF.

V and J are TRBV19 and TRBJ1-5; D perhaps matches TRBD1 (6 bases). Germline-derived CDR1 and CDR2 are LNHDA and SQIVND (reference sequence). Trimming stripped 6 bases from V and 7 bases from J, with 13 bases between. The length of the CDR3 is 13 residues. CDR3 nucleotide sequence: TGTGCCAGTAGGAAGGGGGGGGAACAGCCCCAGCATTTT. Encoded protein: CASRKGGEQPQHF.

This rearrangement joins TRBV7-2 to TRBJ1-2; 8 bases agree with TRBD1. CDR1 and CDR2 from the germline V gene are SGHTA and FQGNSA. With V trimmed by 3 bases and J by 2 bases, 8 bases remained unmatched. CDR3 length: 16 residues. The CDR3 bases are TGTGCCAGCAGCTTTGGGCGGACAGGGTCGAACTATGGCTACACCTTC. This sequence encodes CASSFGRTGSNYGYTF.

This sequence joins TRBV5-4 and TRBJ2-5; 10 nucleotides line up with TRBD2. Trimming removed 1 base from V and 1 base from J; junction bases left unmatched: 10. Per germline, CDR1 SGHNT and CDR2 YYREEE (reference sequence). The CDR3 length is 18 residues. The CDR3 DNA is TGTGCCAGCAGCTTGAGCGGTAGCGGGAGGAAATTCCAAGAGACCCAGTACTTC. It yields the protein CASSLSGSGRKFQETQYF.

A few counts support this clone. The chain recombines TRBV6-5 with TRBJ1-1, with 9 positions matching TRBD1. Germline CDR1 is MNHEY and CDR2 is SVGAGI. The CDR3 is 14 residues long. J lost 4 bases, V lost 5 bases, and 5 bases had no gene match. This chain's CDR3 is CASSTGTGFTEAFF. The CDR3, as DNA: TGTGCCAGCAGTACCGGGACAGGGTTCACTGAAGCTTTCTTT.

The V and J genes are TRBV19 and TRBJ1-5, with D perhaps TRBD1 (5 bases). Germline V gene sequence: CDR1 LNHDA, CDR2 SQIVND (reference sequence). Trimming took 3 bases from V and 0 from J, leaving 15 bases between them. CDR3 length: 17 amino acids. The DNA for the CDR3 is TGTGCCAGTAGTATGTCGGCAGGGCCGTATAGCAATCAGCCCCAGCATTTT. It translates to CASSMSAGPYSNQPQHF.

In this sample, this clone turned up once. The rearrangement joins TRBV19 to TRBJ1-1; TRBD1 aligns across 8 bases. Germline-derived CDR1 and CDR2 are LNHDA and SQIVND (reference sequence). With 3 bases clipped from V and 0 bases from J, the junction kept 6 bases outside the gene matches. This CDR3 is 16 amino acids long. The CDR3 region has the DNA TGTGCCAGTAGTATGAAGACAGGGGCTTTGAACACTGAAGCTTTCTTT. It codes for CASSMKTGALNTEAFF.

The chain carries TRBV28 and TRBJ2-3, with 11 bases lining up with TRBD2. V trimming: 6 bases; J trimming: 3 bases; junction bases outside the gene matches: 5. This CDR3 is built from 15 residues. Germline V gene data show CDR1 as MDHEN and CDR2 as SYDVKM. The CDR3, as DNA: TGTGCCAGCAGCCCGACTAGCGGGGAGACAGATACGCAGTATTTT. This encodes CASSPTSGETDTQYF.

In its sample, this clone was seen once. The chain couples TRBV4-2 to TRBJ2-7, with 11 nucleotides matching TRBD1. V was clipped by 1 base and J by 1 base; unmatched bases: 3. The CDR3 totals 16 residues. In germline, CDR1 is LGHNA, CDR2 YNFKEQ. In DNA, the CDR3 is TGTGCCAGCAGCCAAGGCGGACAGGGGGCTTCCTACGAGCAGTACTTC. Its translation is CASSQGGQGASYEQYF.

This clone was detected only a few times. This sequence joins TRBV6-1 and TRBJ2-2; possible D gene TRBD1, 6 bases. The CDR3 has 12 amino acids. The ends were cut back, 10 bases at V and 4 bases at J, with 10 bases in the middle. Germline lookup yields CDR1 MNHNS and CDR2 SASEGT. In nucleotides, the CDR3 is TGTGCCAACAGGGCGGGCACCGGGGAGCTGTTTTTT. This sequence encodes CANRAGTGELFF.

The rearrangement uses TRBV19 and TRBJ2-3; the match to TRBD1 covers 9 bases. The CDR3 covers 15 residues. V was clipped by 3 bases and J by 3 bases; unmatched bases: 4. Germline V gene data show CDR1 as LNHDA and CDR2 as SQIVND (reference sequence). The CDR3 spells CASSIGQGLTDTQYF. In nucleotides, the CDR3 is TGTGCCAGTAGTATCGGACAGGGGTTAACAGATACGCAGTATTTT. The full variable domain, completed using reference TRBV19 and TRBJ2-3, is DGGITQSPKYLFRKEGQNVTLSCEQNLNHDAMYWYRQDPGQGLRLIYYSQIVNDFQKGDIAEGYSVSREKKESFPLTVTSAQKNPTAFYLCASSIGQGLTDTQYFGPGTRLTVL.

The chain recombines TRBV5-1 with TRBJ2-3, with 15 bases fitting TRBD2. Germline-derived CDR1 and CDR2 are SGHRS and YFSETQ. V lost 2 bases and J lost 6; bases outside the gene matches: 4. CDR3 length: 16 residues. CDR3 sequence (DNA): TGCGCCAGCAGCTTAGGGACTAGCGGGGGGCTGGATACGCAGTATTTT. Protein sequence: CASSLGTSGGLDTQYF.

This clone was seen a single time. The V call is TRBV21-1, the J call TRBJ1-2; TRBD1 is the table's D call and was not checked against the DNA. TRBV21-1 is listed as a pseudogene. The CDR3 has 18 residues. The CDR3 spells CASSKWAQGEGVPYGYTF. The CDR3 region has the DNA TGTGCCAGCAGCAAATGGGCTCAGGGGGAAGGGGTCCCCTATGGCTACACCTTC.

J is TRBJ1-1 and V is TRBV27, with D possibly being TRBD1 (6 bases). V was clipped by 11 bases and J by 5 bases, with 27 bases between them. From germline, CDR1 is MNHEY and CDR2 SMNVEV (reference sequence). This CDR3 contains 16 residues. CDR3: CASTPDSGDWGTEAFF. CDR3 in DNA: TGTGCCTCGACCCCGGACAGCGGAGACTGGGGGACTGAAGCTTTCTTT.

This clone has at least ten counts. The chain combines TRBV6-1 with TRBJ2-7; 7 bases are a match to TRBD1. The germline gives CDR1 MNHNS, CDR2 SASEGT. Trimming at V came to 7 bases and at J to 2 bases, leaving 8 bases not matched to a gene. This CDR3 comprises 14 residues. The CDR3 sequence is CASNRDRLTYEQYF. As DNA, the CDR3 is TGTGCCAGCAACCGGGACAGACTCACCTACGAGCAGTACTTC.

The chain has TRBV5-1 and TRBJ2-1; 9 bases match TRBD1. The J segment lost 8 bases and the V segment lost 5 bases, leaving 11 bases of the junction unmatched. The V gene's germline CDR1 is SGHRS and CDR2 YFSETQ. This CDR3 spans 15 amino acids. CDR3 in amino acids: CASSLYPGQGDEQFF. In DNA form, the CDR3 reads TGCGCCAGCAGTTTATATCCGGGACAGGGAGATGAGCAGTTCTTC. The full variable domain, in which reference TRBV5-1 and TRBJ2-1 provide the parts outside the CDR3, is KAGVTQTPRYLIKTRGQQVTLSCSPISGHRSVSWYQQTPGQGLQFLFEYFSETQRNKGNFPGRFSGRQFSNSRSEMNVSTLELGDSALYLCASSLYPGQGDEQFFGPGTRLTVL.

This clone was detected a few times. The chain joins TRBV15 to TRBJ1-4, with D possibly TRBD1 on 5 matching bases. The V gene lost 2 bases and the J gene lost 5 bases, with 12 bases spanning the gap. This CDR3 spans 15 amino acids. Germline CDR1 reads LNHNV; CDR2 reads YYDKDF (reference sequence). The CDR3 here is CATSRIGAGNEKLFF. CDR3 nucleotide sequence: TGTGCCACCAGCAGAATCGGGGCGGGGAATGAAAAACTGTTTTTT.

This clone has more than one count but fewer than ten. The chain is built from TRBV5-4 and TRBJ1-5; 7 nucleotides match TRBD1. The V and J ends lost 0 bases and 6 bases, in that order; junction bases with no gene match: 0. The CDR3 length is 13 residues. Germline V gene sequence: CDR1 SGHNT, CDR2 YYREEE (reference sequence). CDR3 amino acids: CASSLAGGQPQHF. The CDR3 nucleotides read TGTGCCAGCAGCTTGGCAGGGGGTCAGCCCCAGCATTTT.

The J gene is TRBJ2-5, the V gene TRBV6-4; D is possibly TRBD2 (6 bases). Trimming removed 2 bases from V and 5 bases from J, with 12 bases in between. This CDR3 has 14 residues. Germline CDR1 reads MRHNA; CDR2 reads SNTAGT. CDR3 sequence (DNA): TGTGCCAGCAGTGACGCGGGGCGCCGGGAGACCCAGTACTTC. Its protein is CASSDAGRRETQYF.

This clone was seen just once. This rearrangement joins TRBV10-3 to TRBJ2-1; the match to TRBD1 covers 7 bases. Trimming at V came to 6 bases and at J to 5 bases, leaving 4 bases not matched to a gene. CDR1 ENHRY and CDR2 SYGVKD come from the germline V gene. This CDR3 is built from 13 residues. The CDR3 spells CAIRTGKDNEQFF. DNA of the CDR3: TGTGCCATCAGGACAGGGAAAGACAATGAGCAGTTCTTC.

The rearrangement joins TRBV28 to TRBJ1-4; 7 bases line up with TRBD1. J was trimmed by 3 bases and V by 3 bases; bases with no gene match: 13. Germline loops: CDR1 MDHEN, CDR2 SYDVKM. The CDR3 spans 18 residues. The CDR3 loop reads CASSFGAQGVGSNEKLFF. CDR3 nucleotide sequence: TGTGCCAGCAGTTTTGGTGCGCAGGGGGTCGGGTCTAATGAAAAACTGTTTTTT.

About this clone: Other DNA variants within this sample encode the same CDR3. This rearrangement joins TRBV6-6 to TRBJ1-5; 12 bases map to TRBD1. V lost 8 bases, J lost 8 bases, and 13 bases stayed unmatched. Looked up from germline, CDR1 is MNHNY and CDR2 is SVGAGI (reference sequence). The CDR3 runs 16 residues. CDR3 region: CASRKRGQGASEPQHF. The CDR3 nucleotides read TGTGCCAGCCGGAAGCGGGGACAGGGGGCGTCGGAGCCCCAGCATTTT.